The T cell receptor beta chain described here comes from a study of response to subunit inactivated influenza vaccine (dated by TCRdb to 2016 to 2019). Turning to the overall study: Deep quantitative profiling of the T cell receptor repertoire was used in the study to follow responses to a trivalent subunit inactivated influenza vaccine.

The library was generated by RT-PCR. TCRdb lists the instrument as Illumina HiSeq 2500. TCRdb trimmed public reads at Q25 via fastp, called clones via MiXCR and kept in-frame beta chains. Each entry is one CDR3 protein sequence, shown with its most common DNA and genes. This sample gives roughly 460,000 distinct CDR3 sequences in total; 10% to 11% of them show up just once. The top ten clonotypes cover roughly 12% of the sample. The CDR3, cysteine through phenylalanine, is 13 amino acids long. Just CDR3 DNA is preserved here, 39 bases in frame from base 1. The V and J ends are trimmed by 5 bases and 5 bases, leaving 12 bases between them. CDR1 and CDR2 (SSHAT, FNYEAQ) derive from the germline V gene (reference sequence). This clonotype was observed at least ten times. The clone's antigen remains unknown. No much larger clone is present one base from it, and per-base qualities are unavailable. The investigation overall reported the following: According to the authors, only a limited number of new T cells may be recruited by each seasonal influenza vaccination.

The meaning of the sample's time point label: 45 days after influenza vaccine administration. Specimen: PBMCs from blood, collected more than 35 days after vaccination. Recombination connected TRBV7-7 to TRBJ2-5; the D gene cannot be named for sure. The clonotype originates from a man aged 50-59 years who received an inactivated influenza vaccine. Donor details come from another sample of the same person, matched by shared clones. The CDR3 is CASSLGILETQYF. The DNA sequence reads TGTGCCAGCAGCCTAGGGATTTTGGAGACCCAGTACTTC.